One and the same sample provided the 26 T cell receptor beta chains below, sequenced in a study of T cells in Graves' hyperthyroidism and ophthalmopathy (dated by TCRdb to the late 2010s). The method was multiplex PCR. Instrument used: Illumina HiSeq 2000. TCR beta CDR3 regions were amplified from RNA transcripts. For the first round of RT-PCR on the TCR CDR3, the HTBI primer set was used together with the Qiagen OneStep RT-PCR kit. Clones were called with MiXCR by TCRdb after fastp trimmed the public reads at Q25, and only in-frame beta chains were retained. CDR3 protein sequences are deduplicated, and each keeps its most common genes and DNA. This sample lists about 560,000 distinct CDR3 sequences; 16% were detected once. The ten largest account for 15% to 20% of the sample. The sequenced sample consisted of blood. All receptors derive from a young woman with Graves' hyperthyroidism.

Comments on this clonotype: A much more abundant neighbour one base away suggests this may be a read error. The chain couples TRBV2 to TRBJ2-1, with 14 bases that match TRBD2. This CDR3 has 21 amino acids. Looked up from germline, CDR1 is SNHLY and CDR2 is FYNNEI. The CDR3 sequence: CTSSEGLFGGLAGAWDNERFF. Here the CDR3 DNA reads TGTACCAGCAGTGAAGGGTTGTTTGGGGGACTAGCGGGAGCCTGGGACAATGAGCGGTTCTTC. The full variable domain, with the rest looked up from reference TRBV2 and TRBJ2-1, is EPEVTQTPSHQVTQMGQEVILRCVPISNHLYFYWYRQILGQKVEFLVSFYNNEISEKSEIFDDQFSVERPDGSNFTLKIRSTKLEDSAMYFCTSSEGLFGGLAGAWDNERFFGPGTRLTVL.

The rearrangement links TRBV4-3 to TRBJ2-6; the D is unclear. V was trimmed by 1 base and J by 0 bases, leaving 10 bases between them. This CDR3 is built from 17 residues. CDR1 and CDR2 from the germline V gene are LGHNA and YSLEER. CDR3 in amino acids: CASSQGTSISGANVLTF. For the CDR3, the DNA is TGCGCCAGCAGCCAAGGGACCTCGATCTCTGGGGCCAACGTCCTGACTTTC.

The chain recombines TRBV18 with TRBJ2-7; TRBD1 agrees at 7 bases. The ends lost 3 bases at V and 5 bases at J; junction bases unmatched: 7. Per the germline V gene, CDR1 is KGHSH and CDR2 is LQKENI. This CDR3 spans 14 amino acids. The DNA of the CDR3 is TGTGCCAGCTCACCGGACAGGACTCGGGACGAGCAGTACTTC. It encodes CASSPDRTRDEQYF.

This sequence joins TRBV4-3 and TRBJ1-1; D remains ambiguous. The V end lost 1 base, the J end lost 0 bases, and 12 bases lay between the germline ends. The germline gives CDR1 LGHNA, CDR2 YSLEER. The CDR3 totals 16 residues. The CDR3 loop reads CASSQVLYSMNTEAFF. The CDR3 nucleotides read TGCGCCAGCAGCCAAGTTCTTTACAGTATGAACACTGAAGCTTTCTTT.

This clonotype was seen many times. The chain joins TRBV10-2 to TRBJ2-5; 7 bases match TRBD2. Germline-derived CDR1 and CDR2 are WSHSY and SAAADI. The CDR3 has 16 residues. Unmatched junction bases numbered 7, after V lost 1 base and J lost 2 bases. The CDR3 loop reads CASSEWGGGAQETQYF. The DNA of the CDR3 is TGCGCCAGCAGTGAGTGGGGCGGGGGAGCACAAGAGACCCAGTACTTC.

This clonotype was found a few times. The junction differs from germline at one of its ends, possibly a read error. The rearrangement joins TRBV6-5 to TRBJ2-1; 9 nucleotides align to TRBD2. The length of the CDR3 is 17 residues. Germline assignment: CDR1 MNHEY and CDR2 SVGAGI. The CDR3 DNA is TGTGCCGGCAGTTACTCACCGGTTTTGAGCGGGGGGCTCGAGCAGTTCTTC. Translated: CAGSYSPVLSGGLEQFF.

This clonotype was counted at least ten times. The gene calls are TRBV2 and TRBJ1-5; D call uncertain. Germline V lookup: CDR1 SNHLY, CDR2 FYNNEI. V gave up 7 bases and J gave up 0 bases, with 10 bases separating them. CDR3 length: 14 amino acids. CDR3 residues: CASNGGYSNQPQHF. CDR3 DNA sequence: TGTGCCAGCAACGGCGGCTATAGCAATCAGCCCCAGCATTTT.

This clonotype was detected many times. A read error may account for a junction end that differs from germline. V usage is TRBV5-1 and J usage is TRBJ2-2; D remains unclear. Per germline, CDR1 SGHRS and CDR2 YFSETQ. The CDR3 covers 14 residues. CDR3 in amino acids: CASSLTLNTGELFF. Written as DNA, the CDR3 is TGTGCCAGCAGCTTAACCCTCAACACCGGGGAGCTGTTTTTT.

This clonotype was found a few times. This rearrangement joins TRBV24-1 to TRBJ1-2; TRBD1 matches 9 bases. Germline CDR1 is KGHDR and CDR2 is SFDVKD. Trimming took 3 bases from V and 8 from J; bases not matched to a gene: 12. This CDR3 spans 16 amino acids. CDR3 residues: CATSDAGTGTRGGYTF. The CDR3 nucleotides read TGTGCCACCAGTGATGCCGGGACAGGGACAAGGGGAGGCTACACCTTC.

As concerns this clonotype: A clone one base away is much larger, so this may be a read error. The chain carries TRBV6-2 or TRBV6-3 and TRBJ1-2, with a possible D match to TRBD1 (5 bases). CDR1 MNHEY and CDR2 SVGEGT come from the germline V gene. The CDR3 has 13 amino acids. The DNA for the CDR3 is TGTGCCGGCAGCCCCGCGGGGCCCTATGGCTACACCTTC. Residues: CAGSPAGPYGYTF.

The table lists this clonotype with a few counts. The rearrangement links TRBV9 to TRBJ1-2, with D possibly TRBD1 on 5 matching bases. The germline CDR1 and CDR2 sequences are SGDLS and YYNGEE. Trimming took 0 bases from V and 6 from J, leaving 12 bases between them. CDR3 size: 14 residues. CDR3 bases: TGTGCCAGCAGCGTAGTGGCAGGGCTAGATGGCTACACCTTC. Translating gives CASSVVAGLDGYTF.

There are a few counts of this clonotype. This sequence joins TRBV18 and TRBJ2-6; D uncertain. Deletions cut 6 bases from V and 0 bases from J, with 12 bases between. CDR1 is KGHSH, CDR2 LQKENI, per germline. The length of the CDR3 is 16 residues. The CDR3 protein is CASSRTVHSGANVLTF. In DNA, the CDR3 is TGTGCCAGCTCGCGGACCGTGCACTCTGGGGCCAACGTCCTGACTTTC.

This chain links TRBV28 with TRBJ2-2, with a tentative D call TRBD2 (6 bases). The V and J ends lost 5 bases and 3 bases respectively, with 16 bases between them. The CDR3 consists of 16 residues. Germline assignment: CDR1 MDHEN and CDR2 SYDVKM. DNA of the CDR3: TGTGCCAGCAGTGCAGGACACCAGCGGGACACCGGGGAGCTGTTTTTT. It codes for CASSAGHQRDTGELFF.

The CDR3 loop is CASSFGLAGEQFF. In DNA, the CDR3 is TGTGCCAGCAGTTTCGGCCTAGCGGGTGAGCAGTTCTTC. The chain links TRBV28 to TRBJ2-1; 8 bases fit TRBD2. Germline V gives CDR1 MDHEN, CDR2 SYDVKM. The CDR3 loop spans 13 amino acids. The J segment lost 9 bases and the V segment lost 3 bases, leaving 4 bases of the junction unmatched.

This clonotype was observed a handful of times. The chain couples TRBV6-1 to TRBJ2-1, with D tentatively TRBD1 (6 bases). This CDR3 spans 12 amino acids. Germline assignment: CDR1 MNHNS and CDR2 SASEGT. V was shortened by 6 bases and J by 6 bases, with 9 bases between the two germline ends. CDR3 residues: CASRTGFNEQFF. DNA for the CDR3: TGTGCCAGCAGAACAGGGTTCAATGAGCAGTTCTTC.

Only one count was recorded for this clonotype. A read error may be the cause here, since a much bigger clone is one base away. The gene calls are TRBV6-4 and TRBJ1-2, with unresolved D. This CDR3 region has 19 residues. The ends were cut back, 7 bases at V and 3 bases at J, with 30 bases in the middle. CDR1 is MRHNA, CDR2 SNTAGT, per germline. DNA for the CDR3: TGTGCCAGCAAGGGATATTGTTTGTACGCGCGGACGGTCCACTATGGCTACACCTTC. Encoded protein: CASKGYCLYARTVHYGYTF.

On this clonotype: This clone may be a read error of a much larger clone one base away. This chain connects TRBV2 to TRBJ2-3; D not resolved. This CDR3 comprises 13 residues. In germline, CDR1 is SNHLY, CDR2 FYNNEI. V was pared by 6 bases and J by 0 bases, with 7 bases between. As DNA, the CDR3 is TGTGCCAGCAGGTCAACTAGCACAGATACGCAGTATTTT. Amino acid sequence: CASRSTSTDTQYF. Complete variable domain (other parts from reference TRBV2 and TRBJ2-3): EPEVTQTPSHQVTQMGQEVILRCVPISNHLYFYWYRQILGQKVEFLVSFYNNEISEKSEIFDDQFSVERPDGSNFTLKIRSTKLEDSAMYFCASRSTSTDTQYFGPGTRLTVL.

This clonotype was detected many times. The rearrangement uses TRBV12-3 or TRBV12-4 and TRBJ2-7; tentatively, D is TRBD1 (5 bases). The CDR3 contains 14 residues. Trimming took off 6 bases at V and 4 bases at J, with 16 bases between the two ends. The CDR3 loop is CASSLSSQGYEQYF. CDR3 nucleotide sequence: TGTGCCAGCAGCCTATCGAGCCAGGGATACGAGCAGTACTTC.

This rearrangement joins TRBV27 to TRBJ1-3, with 9 bases fitting TRBD1. Trimming removed 2 bases from V and 8 bases from J; junction bases left unmatched: 4. Per germline, CDR1 MNHEY and CDR2 SMNVEV (reference sequence). The length of the CDR3 is 14 residues. The CDR3 loop is CASSLAGTGHTIYF. The CDR3, as DNA: TGTGCCAGCAGTTTAGCCGGGACAGGGCACACCATATATTTT.

In this sample, this clonotype turned up a few times. The V gene is TRBV6-2 or TRBV6-3, the J gene TRBJ2-2; 7 bases agree with TRBD1. V gave up 2 bases and J gave up 8 bases; unmatched junction bases: 2. The CDR3 is 13 amino acids. The germline gives CDR1 MNHEY, CDR2 SVGEGT. CDR3 in amino acids: CASSYGTAGELFF. Here the CDR3 DNA reads TGTGCCAGCAGTTACGGGACAGCGGGGGAGCTGTTTTTT.

The sample holds a few counts of this clonotype. The rearrangement links TRBV6-1 to TRBJ2-2, with D hard to call. The V and J ends lost 4 bases and 4 bases respectively, with 10 bases between them. CDR1 is MNHNS and CDR2 is SASEGT in the germline V gene. There are 14 residues in the CDR3. CDR3 sequence reads: CASSADGPTGELFF. In nucleotides, the CDR3 is TGTGCCAGCAGTGCCGACGGACCCACCGGGGAGCTGTTTTTT.

This clonotype has only a few counts. DNA for the CDR3: TGTGCAGCGGGGAGCACAGATACGCAGTATTTT. Translated: CAAGSTDTQYF. The chain employs TRBV7-7 and TRBJ2-3; 7 bases are shared with TRBD2. The CDR3 is 11 amino acids. Germline V gene data show CDR1 as SSHAT and CDR2 as FNYEAQ (reference sequence).

This clonotype occurred many times. This sequence joins TRBV7-8 and TRBJ1-5; 10 nucleotides align to TRBD1. The CDR3 is 19 residues long. The germline gives CDR1 SGHVS, CDR2 FQNEAQ. The ends lost 4 bases at V and 1 base at J; junction bases unmatched: 13. The CDR3 here is CASSSNRGQGTWSNQPQHF. DNA for the CDR3: TGTGCCAGCAGCTCCAACCGGGGACAGGGGACTTGGAGCAATCAGCCCCAGCATTTT. Drawing the rest from reference TRBV7-8 and TRBJ1-5, the complete variable domain is GAGVSQSPRYKVAKRGQDVALRCDPISGHVSLFWYQQALGQGPEFLTYFQNEAQLDKSGLPSDRFFAERPEGSVSTLKIQRTQQEDSAVYLCASSSNRGQGTWSNQPQHFGDGTRLSIL.

This clonotype was observed a handful of times. The V and J genes are TRBV20-1 and TRBJ2-4; D may match TRBD1 or TRBD2 (5 bases each). The germline V gene encodes CDR1 DFQATT and CDR2 SNEGSKA (reference sequence). Trimming took off 3 bases at V and 9 bases at J, with 18 bases between the two ends. The CDR3 runs to 14 residues. CDR3 in amino acids: CSARDNGAEAIQYF. The CDR3 DNA is TGCAGTGCTAGGGACAACGGGGCCGAGGCCATTCAGTACTTC.

Remarks on this clonotype: The junction shows a germline mismatch at one end, possibly a read error. The chain employs TRBV2 and TRBJ2-7; D not resolved. This CDR3 is built from 14 residues. The germline V gene encodes CDR1 SNHLY and CDR2 FYNNEI. For the CDR3, the DNA is TGTGCCAGCAGTGAAGGGGTAAACTCCTACGAGCAGCACTTC. This gives the protein CASSEGVNSYEQHF.

This clonotype appeared many times. V gene TRBV20-1 combines with J gene TRBJ2-7; 12 bases match TRBD1. Germline CDR1 and CDR2: DFQATT and SNEGSKA (reference sequence). This CDR3 comprises 17 residues. V lost 6 bases, J lost 0 bases, and 12 bases stayed unmatched. The CDR3 reads CSAPGQGASYSSYEQYF. The CDR3 coding sequence is TGCAGTGCCCCGGGACAGGGGGCGAGTTATAGCTCCTACGAGCAGTACTTC.